The 9 T cell receptor beta chains given below trace back to one sample, sequenced in a study of T-cell reconstitution after alpha-beta-depleted transplantation in children. The TCRbeta library was prepared with unique molecular identifiers. MiXCR, run by TCRdb on the PCR reads, gives a single entry per CDR3 protein. Among some 550,000 distinct CDR3 sequences listed, more than 20% were seen once. The sequencing used PBMCs, mostly from graft donor cells, collected 360 days after TCRalphabeta/CD19-depleted stem cell transplant. These receptors were collected from a boy under three years old who had a stem cell transplant for acute myeloid leukemia, so the T cells may come from the graft donor.

This chain connects TRBV12-3 or TRBV12-4 to TRBJ1-3; D is undetermined. This CDR3 contains 15 residues. V lost 3 bases and J lost 4, with 13 bases in between. The CDR3, as DNA: TGTGCCAGCAGTTTTGAGTCCCCAAAGGGAAACACCATATATTTT. Translating it yields CASSFESPKGNTIYF.

The chain uses TRBV6-1 and TRBJ2-5; 9 bases fit TRBD1. Germline loops: CDR1 MNHNS, CDR2 SASEGT. CDR3 length: 13 amino acids. With V trimmed by 4 bases and J by 3 bases, 0 bases remained unmatched. The CDR3 nucleotides read TGTGCCAGCAGTGGGACAGGGGAAGAGACCCAGTACTTC. Translated: CASSGTGEETQYF.

This chain joins TRBV29-1 and TRBJ1-2; D possibly corresponds to TRBD1 (5 bases). CDR1 SQVTM and CDR2 ANQGSEA come from the germline V gene. Trimming shortened V by 6 bases and J by 6 bases, and 8 bases separated the two germline ends. This CDR3 spans 10 amino acids. Written as DNA, the CDR3 is TGCAGCGTCCGGGGGGATGGCTACACCTTC. It yields the protein CSVRGDGYTF.

The chain joins TRBV25-1 to TRBJ2-3; weak D call: TRBD1 (6 bases). CDR1 and CDR2 from the germline V gene are MGHDK and SYGVNS. The CDR3 has 14 residues. V lost 5 bases to trimming and J lost 4 bases, with 13 bases between them. The CDR3 region is CASSHRVRADTQYF. The CDR3 region has the DNA TGTGCCAGCAGTCACAGGGTAAGGGCAGATACGCAGTATTTT.

This clonotype was recorded at least ten times. The chain couples TRBV10-3 to TRBJ1-1, with 9 bases aligning to TRBD1. Germline V gene data show CDR1 as ENHRY and CDR2 as SYGVKD. The CDR3 runs 15 residues. The J segment lost 2 bases and the V segment lost 4 bases, leaving 5 bases of the junction unmatched. The CDR3 protein is CAISANRGPNTEAFF. The CDR3 nucleotides are TGTGCCATCAGTGCTAACAGGGGGCCAAACACTGAAGCTTTCTTT.

The chain couples TRBV12-3 or TRBV12-4 to TRBJ2-5; D perhaps matches TRBD1 (5 bases). Trimming pared 6 bases from V and 0 bases from J, leaving 11 bases between. This CDR3 is 14 amino acids long. The CDR3 sequence is CASRLGPYQETQYF. For the CDR3, the DNA is TGTGCCAGCAGGCTGGGGCCGTACCAAGAGACCCAGTACTTC.

The chain couples TRBV6-5 to TRBJ2-1; TRBD1 might be the D (6 bases). The CDR3 totals 12 residues. V was pared by 6 bases and J by 10 bases, with 13 bases between. Germline-derived CDR1 and CDR2 are MNHEY and SVGAGI. The CDR3 reads CASRTLGQEQFF. Written as DNA, the CDR3 is TGTGCCAGCAGGACCCTTGGACAGGAGCAGTTCTTC.

This clonotype has at least ten counts. This chain uses TRBV5-6 with TRBJ2-2; possibly TRBD2 for D (6 bases). The CDR3 has 15 residues. V lost 3 bases and J lost 1, with 10 bases in between. Germline CDR1 SGHDT, CDR2 YYEEEE. DNA of the CDR3: TGTGCCAGCAGCTCCGCGGGGCTGAACACCGGGGAGCTGTTTTTT. Translating gives CASSSAGLNTGELFF.

This clonotype was seen many times. The chain joins TRBV2 to TRBJ2-1; 7 positions agree with TRBD1. This CDR3 region has 15 residues. V lost 4 bases and J lost 3; bases outside the gene matches: 6. From germline, CDR1 is SNHLY and CDR2 FYNNEI. The CDR3 coding sequence is TGTGCCAGCAGTGGTGACAGGGTCGACTACAATGAGCAGTTCTTC. As protein: CASSGDRVDYNEQFF.